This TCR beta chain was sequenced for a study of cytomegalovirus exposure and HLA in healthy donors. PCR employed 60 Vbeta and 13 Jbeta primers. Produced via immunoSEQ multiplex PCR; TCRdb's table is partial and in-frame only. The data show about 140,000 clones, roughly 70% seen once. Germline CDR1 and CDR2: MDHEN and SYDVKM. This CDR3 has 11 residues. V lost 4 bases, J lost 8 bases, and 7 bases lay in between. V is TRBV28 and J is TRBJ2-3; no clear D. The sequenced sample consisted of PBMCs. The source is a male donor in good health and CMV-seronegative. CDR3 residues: CASSYTTTQYF. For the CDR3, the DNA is TGTGCCAGCAGTTATACTACTACGCAGTATTTT.